This is a list of T cell receptor beta chains from one sample in a study of T-cell memory formation after mild COVID-19. TCRdb redid the calling of the 5' RACE reads with MiXCR, one entry per CDR3 protein. The sample lists around 340,000 distinct CDR3 sequences, around a sixth occurring once. The sample was PBMCs or a T cell subset sorted from them (not recorded which). These receptor sequences come from a man younger than 30 who had mild COVID-19 (a few samples of this study predate the infection). Cell type and time point are not known. The CDR3 runs from the conserved cysteine through the conserved F or W. Each record gives: J gene, V gene, D gene, clone size, CDR3 length, CDR3 protein, CDR3 DNA. D genes are given only for firm matches. The size of a clone is reported for some rows only, either as once, few or many, or as a class for expanded clones.

J: TRBJ2-7
V: TRBV9
D: -
size: few
length: 14
CDR3: CASSVGPGAHEQYF
DNA: TGTGCCAGCAGCGTCGGCCCGGGGGCCCACGAGCAGTACTTC

J: TRBJ2-1
V: TRBV6-5
D: -
size: few
length: 17
CDR3: CASSYGGARSSYNEQFF
DNA: TGTGCCAGCAGTTACGGTGGGGCGCGGAGCTCCTACAATGAGCAGTTCTTC

J: TRBJ2-3
V: TRBV6-5
D: TRBD2
size: few
length: 16
CDR3: CASSYGLAGRIDTQYF
DNA: TGTGCCAGCAGTTACGGACTAGCGGGCCGGATAGATACGCAGTATTTT

J: TRBJ2-5
V: TRBV4-1
D: -
size: many
length: 15
CDR3: CASSQVYYSTGPQYF
DNA: TGCGCCAGCAGCCAAGTCTACTACTCCACGGGGCCCCAGTACTTC

J: TRBJ2-3
V: TRBV5-1
D: TRBD1
size: -
length: 15
CDR3: CASSLFGQGSDTQYF
DNA: TGCGCCAGCAGCTTGTTTGGACAGGGATCGGATACGCAGTATTTT

J: TRBJ2-3
V: TRBV7-6
D: TRBD1
size: -
length: 17
CDR3: CASSPHRDRGPGDTQYF
DNA: TGTGCCAGCAGCCCCCACCGGGACAGGGGGCCTGGAGATACGCAGTATTTT

J: TRBJ2-1
V: TRBV4-1
D: -
size: few
length: 17
CDR3: CASSQDISRGPYNEQFF
DNA: TGCGCCAGCAGCCAAGATATCTCGCGGGGCCCCTACAATGAGCAGTTCTTC

J: TRBJ2-7
V: TRBV4-3
D: -
size: -
length: 15
CDR3: CASSQDLVEQNEQYF
DNA: TGCGCCAGCAGCCAAGATTTGGTGGAACAGAACGAGCAGTACTTC

J: TRBJ2-3
V: TRBV20-1
D: TRBD2
size: -
length: 13
CDR3: CSAPRGGKDTQYF
DNA: TGCAGTGCGCCGCGGGGGGGAAAAGATACGCAGTATTTT

J: TRBJ1-1
V: TRBV9
D: -
size: -
length: 13
CDR3: CASSGEGGTEAFF
DNA: TGTGCCAGCAGTGGGGAGGGCGGAACTGAAGCTTTCTTT

J: TRBJ2-2
V: TRBV5-5
D: -
size: few
length: 15
CDR3: CASSLVDRGTGELFF
DNA: TGTGCCAGCAGCTTGGTGGACAGAGGAACCGGGGAGCTGTTTTTT

J: TRBJ1-4
V: TRBV28
D: TRBD1
size: few
length: 13
CDR3: CASRDRANEKLFF
DNA: TGTGCCAGCAGGGACAGGGCTAATGAAAAACTGTTTTTT

J: TRBJ2-7
V: TRBV6-5
D: TRBD1
size: many
length: 15
CDR3: CASSYGDRVGDEQYF
DNA: TGTGCCAGCAGTTACGGAGACAGGGTCGGCGACGAGCAGTACTTC

J: TRBJ2-7
V: TRBV15
D: -
size: few
length: 16
CDR3: CATSRDGRPGSYEQYF
DNA: TGTGCCACCAGCAGAGATGGGCGGCCAGGTTCCTACGAGCAGTACTTC

J: TRBJ1-1
V: TRBV7-9
D: TRBD1
size: few
length: 14
CDR3: CASSRSGQGVPAFF
DNA: TGTGCCAGCAGCCGTTCGGGACAGGGGGTTCCGGCTTTCTTT

J: TRBJ2-7
V: TRBV10-3
D: TRBD1
size: -
length: 13
CDR3: CAIKQGVGYEQYF
DNA: TGTGCCATCAAGCAGGGGGTGGGTTACGAGCAGTACTTC

J: TRBJ2-7
V: TRBV20-1
D: TRBD1
size: -
length: 13
CDR3: CSATGTGKSEQYF
DNA: TGCAGTGCTACCGGGACAGGGAAGTCCGAGCAGTACTTC

J: TRBJ1-1
V: TRBV20-1
D: -
size: -
length: 13
CDR3: CSARVGDIGSAFF
DNA: TGCAGTGCTAGAGTCGGAGACATCGGTTCCGCCTTTTTT

J: TRBJ2-5
V: TRBV18
D: -
size: few
length: 16
CDR3: CASSPEQGLPGETQYF
DNA: TGTGCCAGCTCACCAGAGCAGGGGCTTCCCGGAGAGACCCAGTACTTC

J: TRBJ2-3
V: TRBV20-1
D: TRBD2
size: many
length: 14
CDR3: CSAPSSLAGDTQYF
DNA: TGCAGTGCCCCCTCCTCTCTAGCGGGAGATACGCAGTATTTT

J: TRBJ2-2
V: TRBV30
D: TRBD1
size: few
length: 16
CDR3: CAWSASGTANTGELFF
DNA: TGTGCCTGGAGTGCGTCCGGGACAGCGAACACCGGGGAGCTGTTTTTT

J: TRBJ1-4
V: TRBV25-1
D: -
size: -
length: 14
CDR3: CASSDRLTNEKLFF
DNA: TGTGCCAGCAGTGACAGACTAACTAATGAAAAACTGTTTTTT

J: TRBJ2-5
V: TRBV7-3
D: -
size: -
length: 13
CDR3: CASSEAPRETQYF
DNA: TGTGCCAGCAGCGAGGCCCCAAGGGAGACCCAGTACTTC

J: TRBJ1-5
V: TRBV12-5
D: -
size: -
length: 14
CDR3: CASGSKQGYQPQHF
DNA: TGTGCTAGTGGTTCGAAACAGGGTTATCAGCCCCAGCATTTT

J: TRBJ2-3
V: TRBV19
D: -
size: -
length: 12
CDR3: CASSSVRDTQYF
DNA: TGTGCCAGTAGTTCTGTAAGGGATACGCAGTATTTT

J: TRBJ2-4
V: TRBV4-3
D: -
size: few
length: 15
CDR3: CASSHLRGAKNIQYF
DNA: TGCGCCAGCAGCCATCTCCGGGGCGCCAAAAACATTCAGTACTTC

J: TRBJ2-3
V: TRBV12-3/TRBV12-4
D: TRBD2
size: few
length: 16
CDR3: CASERGEAPYTDTQYF
DNA: TGTGCCAGCGAACGGGGGGAAGCGCCTTACACAGATACGCAGTATTTT

J: TRBJ2-1
V: TRBV12-3/TRBV12-4
D: TRBD1
size: -
length: 15
CDR3: CASSSTGVLYNEQFF
DNA: TGTGCCAGCAGTTCTACAGGGGTCCTCTACAATGAGCAGTTCTTC

J: TRBJ1-6
V: TRBV6-1
D: -
size: -
length: 14
CDR3: CASSDWGSGSPLHF
DNA: TGTGCCAGCAGTGATTGGGGGTCTGGCTCACCCCTCCACTTT

J: TRBJ1-1
V: TRBV5-6
D: -
size: -
length: 14
CDR3: CASSVQGWDTEAFF
DNA: TGTGCCAGCAGCGTACAGGGATGGGACACTGAAGCTTTCTTT

J: TRBJ2-5
V: TRBV29-1
D: -
size: few
length: 13
CDR3: CSANVGQRETQYF
DNA: TGCAGCGCGAATGTCGGACAGAGAGAGACCCAGTACTTC

J: TRBJ1-3
V: TRBV7-8
D: -
size: -
length: 15
CDR3: CASSFGDLSGNTIYF
DNA: TGTGCCAGCAGCTTTGGAGACCTCTCTGGAAACACCATATATTTT

J: TRBJ2-1
V: TRBV7-9
D: -
size: -
length: 15
CDR3: CASRGSGGGSNEQFF
DNA: TGTGCCAGCAGAGGAAGTGGTGGGGGTTCCAATGAGCAGTTCTTC

J: TRBJ2-5
V: TRBV7-9
D: -
size: -
length: 13
CDR3: CASRLQTQETQYF
DNA: TGTGCCAGCAGACTACAGACCCAAGAGACCCAGTACTTC

J: TRBJ1-1
V: TRBV7-9
D: -
size: few
length: 11
CDR3: CASKGNTEAFF
DNA: TGTGCTTCCAAGGGGAACACTGAAGCTTTCTTT

J: TRBJ1-4
V: TRBV7-2
D: -
size: few
length: 12
CDR3: CASSLWPEKLFF
DNA: TGTGCCAGCAGCTTATGGCCAGAAAAACTGTTTTTT

J: TRBJ1-5
V: TRBV2
D: TRBD1
size: few
length: 15
CDR3: CASMRDSYSNQPQHF
DNA: TGTGCCAGCATGAGGGACAGTTATAGCAATCAGCCCCAGCATTTT

J: TRBJ2-7
V: TRBV20-1
D: -
size: -
length: 13
CDR3: CSASPGTSYEQYF
DNA: TGCAGTGCTAGTCCCGGGACCTCCTACGAGCAGTACTTC

J: TRBJ1-2
V: TRBV7-9
D: -
size: few
length: 15
CDR3: CASSLGGNFNYGYTF
DNA: TGTGCCAGCAGCCTCGGGGGGAATTTTAACTATGGCTACACCTTC

J: TRBJ2-5
V: TRBV2
D: -
size: -
length: 13
CDR3: CASSEGSPETQYF
DNA: TGTGCCAGCAGTGAAGGCAGCCCAGAGACCCAGTACTTC

J: TRBJ2-5
V: TRBV24-1
D: -
size: many
length: 15
CDR3: CATSDLRGAGETQYF
DNA: TGTGCCACCAGTGATTTGAGGGGGGCGGGAGAGACCCAGTACTTC

J: TRBJ1-2
V: TRBV6-5
D: TRBD1
size: few
length: 15
CDR3: CASSYYEGAKDGYTF
DNA: TGTGCCAGCAGTTATTACGAGGGGGCAAAGGATGGCTACACCTTC

J: TRBJ2-7
V: TRBV5-1
D: TRBD1
size: -
length: 16
CDR3: CASQSSPGGTMYEQYF
DNA: TGCGCCAGCCAGAGTTCTCCAGGGGGCACTATGTACGAGCAGTACTTC

J: TRBJ1-1
V: TRBV29-1
D: -
size: few
length: 14
CDR3: CSAARGVMNTEAFF
DNA: TGCAGCGCTGCAAGGGGAGTAATGAACACTGAAGCTTTCTTT

J: TRBJ2-3
V: TRBV2
D: TRBD2
size: -
length: 14
CDR3: CASAIAGSTDTQYF
DNA: TGTGCCAGCGCAATAGCGGGGAGCACAGATACGCAGTATTTT

J: TRBJ1-2
V: TRBV12-5
D: -
size: -
length: 13
CDR3: CASGMTLGDGYTF
DNA: TGTGCTAGTGGTATGACCTTGGGGGATGGCTACACCTTC

J: TRBJ2-2
V: TRBV5-1
D: -
size: many
length: 14
CDR3: CASSFGSNTGELFF
DNA: TGCGCCAGCAGCTTTGGGTCCAACACCGGGGAGCTGTTTTTT

J: TRBJ2-6
V: TRBV7-3
D: -
size: -
length: 14
CDR3: CASSLYYGANVLTF
DNA: TGTGCCAGCAGCTTATATTATGGGGCCAACGTCCTGACTTTC

J: TRBJ1-2
V: TRBV7-2
D: -
size: few
length: 13
CDR3: CASSSYSAQSYTF
DNA: TGTGCCAGCAGCTCCTACAGCGCGCAGAGCTACACCTTC

J: TRBJ2-7
V: TRBV29-1
D: TRBD1
size: -
length: 13
CDR3: CSVGETGVHEQYF
DNA: TGCAGCGTTGGGGAGACAGGGGTACACGAGCAGTACTTC

J: TRBJ1-1
V: TRBV6-2/TRBV6-3
D: -
size: -
length: 12
CDR3: CASSPWNTEAFF
DNA: TGTGCCAGCAGCCCTTGGAACACTGAAGCTTTCTTT

J: TRBJ1-5
V: TRBV5-8
D: TRBD1
size: -
length: 13
CDR3: CASHGTANQPQHF
DNA: TGTGCCAGCCATGGGACAGCGAATCAGCCCCAGCATTTT

J: TRBJ2-5
V: TRBV6-5
D: -
size: -
length: 14
CDR3: CASSSDRYIQTQYF
DNA: TGTGCCAGCAGTTCGGACAGATACATCCAGACCCAGTACTTC